This is a list of T cell receptor beta chains from one sample in a study of shared clonotypes between healthy human individuals. Sequencing used immunoSEQ multiplex PCR; TCRdb keeps in-frame clones, though not all of them. The profile shows around 2,000,000 clones, about 92% of them singletons. The sequenced sample consisted of naive CD8+ T cells from PBMCs. These receptors were taken from a man aged 18 to 29 in good health. Some clones in this sample may be carry-over from other donors' samples. The CDR3 runs from the conserved cysteine through the conserved F or W. The D gene is left open where the match is weak. Not all rows give a size; the values are once, few, many and, for expanded clones, a class.

v_call	j_call	d_call	clone_size	cdr3_nt	cdr3_aa
TRBV28	TRBJ1-5	TRBD1	.	TGTGCCAGCAGGGCCGGGACAGGGTTCAATCAGCCCCAGCATTTT	CASRAGTGFNQPQHF
TRBV7-8	TRBJ2-7	.	once	TGTGCCAGCAGCTTAGAGGGACATCGGCAGTACTTC	CASSLEGHRQYF
TRBV28	TRBJ2-5	.	.	TGTGCCAGCAGTTTGCAGGTTGGGACCCAGTACTTC	CASSLQVGTQYF
TRBV19	TRBJ2-7	.	.	TGTGCCAGTAGTATGAGGTTCGCATCTGTCTACGAGCAGTACTTC	CASSMRFASVYEQYF
TRBV18	TRBJ2-1	.	.	TGTGCCAGCTCACCTCAGCCGGGACTCCATAGCTCCTACAATGAGCAGTTCTTC	CASSPQPGLHSSYNEQFF
TRBV15	TRBJ1-5	.	.	TGTGCCACCAGCAGGAGCGGGGGTCTAGGCAATCAGCCCCAGCATTTT	CATSRSGGLGNQPQHF
TRBV14	TRBJ2-1	TRBD2	.	TGTGCCAGCAGCCCTCGGGGGGGAAAGGCGTCCTACAATGAGCAGTTCTTC	CASSPRGGKASYNEQFF
TRBV6-5	TRBJ2-5	.	.	TGTGCCAGCAGTTATCAGGGTGCCCAAGAGACCCAGTACTTC	CASSYQGAQETQYF
TRBV11-1	TRBJ1-1	TRBD1	.	TGTGCCAGCAGCTTATCCGCAGGGGGCGGTAGCACTGAAGCTTTCTTT	CASSLSAGGGSTEAFF
TRBV9	TRBJ2-2	.	.	TGTGCCAGCGTTCGGGGCCCCTCGAACACCGGGGAGCTGTTTTTT	CASVRGPSNTGELFF
TRBV9	TRBJ1-1	.	few	TGTGCCAGCAGCGCGACAGTAATGAACACTGAAGCTTTCTTT	CASSATVMNTEAFF
TRBV7-8	TRBJ2-3	TRBD2	.	TGTGCCAGCAGCTTCGGCGGGAGTGTTTCAGATACGCAGTATTTT	CASSFGGSVSDTQYF
TRBV5-1	TRBJ1-3	.	.	TGCGCCAGCAGCTTTATGGGGGAAGGAAACACCATATATTTT	CASSFMGEGNTIYF
TRBV28	TRBJ2-7	TRBD1	.	TGTGCCAGCAGTTTATTTGGGACAGGGTCCTACGAGCAGTACTTC	CASSLFGTGSYEQYF
TRBV27	TRBJ2-1	TRBD1	.	TGTGCCAGCGGGGATGACAGGGCCAGCCTTAGAGATGAGCAGTTCTTC	CASGDDRASLRDEQFF
TRBV19	TRBJ2-2	TRBD2	.	TGTGCCAGCGCGACCCGGGACTACCCGAACACCGGGGAGCTGTTTTTT	CASATRDYPNTGELFF
TRBV11-2	TRBJ2-7	TRBD2	.	TGTGCCAGCAGCCCGAGCCGACTAGCGCGGGAGCAGTACTTC	CASSPSRLAREQYF
TRBV7-6	TRBJ1-5	TRBD1	once	TGTGCCAGCAGCTCCGACAGGGAGGGCAATCAGCCCCAGCATTTT	CASSSDREGNQPQHF
TRBV30	TRBJ2-1	.	.	TGTGCCGGGGGGCCAACACAGGGGACTTATTTGGAGCAGTTCTTC	CAGGPTQGTYLEQFF
TRBV11-3	TRBJ2-7	TRBD2	.	TGTGCCAGCAGCACTAGGACTAGCGGGATCTACGAGCAGTACTTC	CASSTRTSGIYEQYF
TRBV29-1	TRBJ2-1	TRBD1	.	TGCAGCGTTCCGACAGGGGTTCGAGATGAGCAGTTCTTC	CSVPTGVRDEQFF
TRBV5-1	TRBJ2-7	TRBD1	.	TGCGCCAGCAGCTTGGCATACCGGGACAGGGTCGACGAGCAGTACTTC	CASSLAYRDRVDEQYF
TRBV30	TRBJ2-1	.	.	TGTGCCTGGAGTCCACCACTAGCCAATGAGCAGTTCTTC	CAWSPPLANEQFF
TRBV7-8	TRBJ1-4	.	.	TGTGCCAGCAGCTCCCTCGGAGGGGTAAATGAAAAACTGTTTTTT	CASSSLGGVNEKLFF
TRBV27	TRBJ1-1	.	.	TGTGCCAGCAGTGCGCGGGGGCTGGGGAACACTGAAGCTTTCTTT	CASSARGLGNTEAFF
TRBV11-2	TRBJ1-1	TRBD1	once	TGTGCCAGCAGCTTAGAAACACAGGGGGCGAACACTGAAGCTTTCTTT	CASSLETQGANTEAFF
TRBV11-2	TRBJ2-7	.	.	TGTGCCAGCAGCCCCGCGGGCAGACAGAGCTCCTACGAGCAGTACTTC	CASSPAGRQSSYEQYF
TRBV5-8	TRBJ2-1	TRBD1	once	TGTGCCAGCAGCTTGTTCCTCCGGGACAGGGTCGAATTCTTC	CASSLFLRDRVEFF
TRBV20-1	TRBJ2-7	.	.	TGCAGTGCCAAGCTAGGTTACGAGCAGTACTTC	CSAKLGYEQYF
TRBV30	TRBJ2-4	.	.	TGTGCCAGCCTTAGCGGAAACATTCAGTACTTC	CASLSGNIQYF
TRBV27	TRBJ1-2	TRBD1	.	TGTGCCAGCAGTTTAGTTCCGACGGGACAGGGGTTCCATGGCTACACCTTC	CASSLVPTGQGFHGYTF
TRBV29-1	TRBJ2-4	.	.	TGCAGCGTTGAAGATTGGGCAGAACTAGCCAAAAACATTCAGTACTTC	CSVEDWAELAKNIQYF
TRBV6-5	TRBJ2-7	.	.	TGTGCCAGCAGTTACTCGAAGGGACTTGCCGCCTACGAGCAGTACTTC	CASSYSKGLAAYEQYF
TRBV7-8	TRBJ1-2	.	.	TGTGCCAGCAGCAGCCCCGGGGGGGTAGGCGGTGGCTACACCTTC	CASSSPGGVGGGYTF
TRBV6-5	TRBJ2-3	.	.	TGTGCCAGCAGTCAATCCACACGACGCACAGATACGCAGTATTTT	CASSQSTRRTDTQYF
TRBV7-2	TRBJ2-3	TRBD2	.	TGTGCCAGCAGCACCAGGACTAGCCCAATCAGCACAGATACGCAGTATTTT	CASSTRTSPISTDTQYF
TRBV4-1	TRBJ1-2	.	.	TGCGCCAGCAGCTACGGTAGAGTAATGGAAGGCTACACCTTC	CASSYGRVMEGYTF
TRBV19	TRBJ2-5	.	.	TGTGCCAGTACCCCCATACACGCAGGGGGGGAGACCCAGTACTTC	CASTPIHAGGETQYF
TRBV29-1	TRBJ2-7	TRBD2	.	TGCAGCGTCTCGGGGGGACGGACCTACGAGCAGTACTTC	CSVSGGRTYEQYF
TRBV4-3	TRBJ1-4	TRBD1	.	TGCGCCAGCAGCCAAGATCAGGACAGGGGACGAAAAAAACTGTTTTTT	CASSQDQDRGRKKLFF
TRBV27	TRBJ2-7	.	.	TGTGCCAGCAGTCTACGACTCGACCACGAGCAGTACTTC	CASSLRLDHEQYF
TRBV5-1	TRBJ1-4	.	.	TGCGCCAGCAGCTTGGGGGTACTCCCGTTCCGGGAAAAACTGTTTTTT	CASSLGVLPFREKLFF
TRBV4-3	TRBJ2-5	TRBD2	.	TGCGCCAGCAGCGTGGGACTAGCGGGAGCAGAGACCCAGTACTTC	CASSVGLAGAETQYF